This T cell receptor (beta chain) came from a study of blood T cell repertoires in COVID-19. Study background: Spain, Italy and the United States supplied samples that represented acute and convalescent COVID-19. In each case, the material was cDNA or gDNA derived from T cells, B-cell-depleted T cells, or PBMCs.

Authors' data handling: Reference gene primer amplification yielded estimated nucleated cell counts. Method: immunoSEQ multiplex PCR; TCRdb's copy keeps in-frame clones and lacks some. V and J calls and clone size are as listed in that table; D and trimming were resolved from the DNA. Of 200,000 to 300,000 clones listed, over 80% were seen once; the top ten hold approximately 5.7%. The sequence derives from a human donor in a cohort sampled during active COVID-19. The sample was peripheral blood.

The CDR3, as DNA: TGTGCCAGCAGCCTCGGGGGGGGAGGGCTCGGGCCCCAGCATTTT. This codes for CASSLGGGGLGPQHF. The genes are TRBV3-1 (or the pseudogene TRBV3-2) and TRBJ1-5, with a possible D match to TRBD1 (5 bases). Trimming took 4 bases from V and 9 from J, leaving 19 bases between them. The CDR3 totals 15 residues. CDR1 LGHDT and CDR2 YNNKEL come from the germline V gene (reference sequence).